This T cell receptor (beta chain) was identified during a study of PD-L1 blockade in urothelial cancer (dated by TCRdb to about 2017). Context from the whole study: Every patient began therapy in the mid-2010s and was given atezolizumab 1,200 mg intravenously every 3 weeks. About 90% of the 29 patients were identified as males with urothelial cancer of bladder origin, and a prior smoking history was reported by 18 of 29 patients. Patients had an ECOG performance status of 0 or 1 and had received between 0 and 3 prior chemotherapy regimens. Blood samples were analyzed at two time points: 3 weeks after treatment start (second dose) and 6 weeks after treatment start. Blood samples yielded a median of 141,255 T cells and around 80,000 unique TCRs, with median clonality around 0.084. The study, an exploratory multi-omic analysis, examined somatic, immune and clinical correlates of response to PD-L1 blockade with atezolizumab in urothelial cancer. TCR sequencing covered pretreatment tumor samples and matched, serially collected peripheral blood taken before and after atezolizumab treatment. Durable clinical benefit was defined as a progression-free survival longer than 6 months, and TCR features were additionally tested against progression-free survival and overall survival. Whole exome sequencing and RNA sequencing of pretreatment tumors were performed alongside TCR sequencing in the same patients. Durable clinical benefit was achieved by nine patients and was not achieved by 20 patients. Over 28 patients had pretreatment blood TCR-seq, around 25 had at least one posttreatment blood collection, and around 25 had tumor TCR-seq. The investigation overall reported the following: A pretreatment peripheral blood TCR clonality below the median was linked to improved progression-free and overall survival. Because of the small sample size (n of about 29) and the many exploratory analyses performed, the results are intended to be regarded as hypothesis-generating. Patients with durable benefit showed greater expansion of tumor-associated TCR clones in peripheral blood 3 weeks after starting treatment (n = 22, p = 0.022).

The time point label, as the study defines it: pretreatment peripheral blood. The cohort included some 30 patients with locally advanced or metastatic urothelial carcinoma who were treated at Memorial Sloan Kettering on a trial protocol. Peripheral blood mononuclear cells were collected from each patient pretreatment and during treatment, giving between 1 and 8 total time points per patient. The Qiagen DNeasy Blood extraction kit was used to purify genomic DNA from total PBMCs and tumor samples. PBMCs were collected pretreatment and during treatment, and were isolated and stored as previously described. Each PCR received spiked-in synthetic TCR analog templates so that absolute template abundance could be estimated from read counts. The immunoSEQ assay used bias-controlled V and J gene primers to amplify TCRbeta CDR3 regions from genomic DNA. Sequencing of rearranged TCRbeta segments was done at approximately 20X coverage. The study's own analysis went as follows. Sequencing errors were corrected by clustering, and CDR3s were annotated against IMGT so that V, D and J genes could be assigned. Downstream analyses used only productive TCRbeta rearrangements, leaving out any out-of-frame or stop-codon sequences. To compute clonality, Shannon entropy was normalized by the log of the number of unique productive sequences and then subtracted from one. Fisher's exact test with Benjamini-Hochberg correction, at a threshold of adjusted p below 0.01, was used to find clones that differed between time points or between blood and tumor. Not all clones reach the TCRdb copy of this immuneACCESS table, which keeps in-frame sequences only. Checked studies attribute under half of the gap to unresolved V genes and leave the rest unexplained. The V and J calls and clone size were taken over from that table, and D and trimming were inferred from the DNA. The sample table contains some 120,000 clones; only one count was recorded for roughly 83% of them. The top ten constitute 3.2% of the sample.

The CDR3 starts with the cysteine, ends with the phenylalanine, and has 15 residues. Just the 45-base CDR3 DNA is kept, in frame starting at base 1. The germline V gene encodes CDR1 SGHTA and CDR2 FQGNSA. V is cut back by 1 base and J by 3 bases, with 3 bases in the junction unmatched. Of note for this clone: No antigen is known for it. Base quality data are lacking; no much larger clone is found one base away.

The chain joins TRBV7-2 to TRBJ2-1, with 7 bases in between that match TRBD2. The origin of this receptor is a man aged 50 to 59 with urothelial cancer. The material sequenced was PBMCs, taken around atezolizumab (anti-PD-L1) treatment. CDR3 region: CASSLVAGVYNEQFF. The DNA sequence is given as TGTGCCAGCAGCTTAGTTGCGGGGGTCTACAATGAGCAGTTCTTC.